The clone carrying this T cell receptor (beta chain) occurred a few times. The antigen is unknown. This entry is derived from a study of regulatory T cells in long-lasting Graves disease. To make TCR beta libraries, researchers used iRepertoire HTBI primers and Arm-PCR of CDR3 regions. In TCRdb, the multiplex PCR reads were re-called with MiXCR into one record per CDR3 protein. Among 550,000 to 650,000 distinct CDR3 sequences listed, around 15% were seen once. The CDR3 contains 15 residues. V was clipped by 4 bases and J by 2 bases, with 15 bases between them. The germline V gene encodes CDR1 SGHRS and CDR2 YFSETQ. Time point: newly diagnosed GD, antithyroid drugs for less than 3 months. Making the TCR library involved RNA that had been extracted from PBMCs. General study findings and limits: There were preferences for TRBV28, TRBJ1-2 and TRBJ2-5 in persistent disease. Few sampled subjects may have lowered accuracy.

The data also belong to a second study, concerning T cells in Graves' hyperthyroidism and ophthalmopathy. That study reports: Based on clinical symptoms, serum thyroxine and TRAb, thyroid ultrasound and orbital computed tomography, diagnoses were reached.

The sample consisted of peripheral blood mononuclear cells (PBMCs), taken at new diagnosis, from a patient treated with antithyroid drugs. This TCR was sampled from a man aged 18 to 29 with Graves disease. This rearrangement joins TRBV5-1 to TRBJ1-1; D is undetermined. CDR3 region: CASSSSGPPNTEAFF. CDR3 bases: TGCGCCAGCAGCAGTAGTGGGCCTCCTAACACTGAAGCTTTCTTT.